Listed here are 6 T cell receptor beta chains from one sample, sequenced in a study of OX40 agonist ivuxolimab in advanced cancers. Sequenced by immunoSEQ multiplex PCR; TCRdb stores in-frame clones only, minus some. The repertoire holds approximately 70,000 clones, roughly 80% seen once, with roughly 6.2% in the top ten. Sample: CD4+ or CD8+ T cells sorted from blood, taken in a trial of the OX40 agonist ivuxolimab. These receptor sequences come from an adult with an advanced solid tumor such as melanoma, head and neck, liver or kidney cancer.

This chain links TRBV7-3 with TRBJ1-2; D is possibly TRBD1 (5 bases). V lost 5 bases and J 3 bases, leaving 10 bases between the germline ends. The CDR3 has 13 residues. Germline-derived CDR1 and CDR2 are SGHTA and FQGTGA. The CDR3: CASSPDSYYGYTF. The CDR3 DNA sequence: TGTGCCAGCAGCCCTGACAGTTACTATGGCTACACCTTC.

This chain connects TRBV4-3 to TRBJ1-3; D uncertain. There are 15 residues in the CDR3. V dropped 0 bases and J dropped 4 bases, with 10 bases sitting between them. CDR1 and CDR2 from the germline V gene are LGHNA and YSLEER. The CDR3 loop reads CASSQEGGRGNTIYF. In nucleotides, the CDR3 is TGCGCCAGCAGCCAAGAAGGAGGGCGGGGAAACACCATATATTTT.

This rearrangement joins TRBV19 to TRBJ2-4, with D uncertain. This CDR3 has 16 amino acids. Germline assignment: CDR1 LNHDA and CDR2 SQIVND (reference sequence). V lost 6 bases and J lost 7, with 22 bases in between. The CDR3 DNA is TGTGCCAGTAGCAATCTAGGCATACAAGATGGGAACATTCAGTACTTC. It translates to CASSNLGIQDGNIQYF.

This chain connects TRBV15 to TRBJ2-2; D possibly corresponds to TRBD2 (6 bases). Trimming removed 2 bases from V and 5 bases from J, with 9 bases in between. The CDR3 has 14 residues. Germline V gene sequence: CDR1 LNHNV, CDR2 YYDKDF (reference sequence). The CDR3 coding sequence is TGTGCCACCAGCAGAACTAGCAGGACCGGGGAGCTGTTTTTT. Translated: CATSRTSRTGELFF.

The gene calls are TRBV6-6 and TRBJ1-5; D possibly corresponds to TRBD1 (5 bases). The CDR3 is 14 residues long. Trimming removed 2 bases at V and 5 bases at J, with 10 bases between. Germline CDR1 reads MNHNY; CDR2 reads SVGAGI (reference sequence). CDR3 region: CASSYATGDQPQHF. In nucleotides, the CDR3 is TGTGCCAGCAGTTACGCCACAGGAGATCAGCCCCAGCATTTT.

V gene TRBV9 combines with J gene TRBJ2-4, with 10 positions matching TRBD2. The J segment lost 0 bases and the V segment lost 0 bases, leaving 9 bases of the junction unmatched. The CDR3 sequence is 19 residues long. The V gene's germline CDR1 is SGDLS and CDR2 YYNGEE. This chain's CDR3 is CASSVGVSGRSRAKNIQYF. The CDR3, as DNA: TGTGCCAGCAGCGTAGGGGTTAGCGGGAGGTCTCGAGCCAAAAACATTCAGTACTTC.